This is a list of T cell receptor beta chains from one sample in a study of shared clonotypes between healthy human individuals. TCRdb's table, derived via immunoSEQ multiplex PCR, lists solely in-frame clones and lacks some. This sample yields a few million clones, of which 80% to 95% are seen a single time; about 0.39% belongs to the top ten. The sequenced sample consisted of naive CD4+ T cells from PBMCs. The receptor source for this set is a man aged 18-30 years in good health. Some clones in this sample may be carry-over from other donors' samples. CDR3s include the opening cysteine and the closing phenylalanine or tryptophan. A D gene is named only where the DNA matches it firmly. Part of the rows lack a size; the others show once, few, many or a class for expanded clones.

>TRBJ2-1|TRBV5-1|TRBD2|NA
CASSLGGSWNEQFF
TGCGCCAGCAGCTTGGGCGGGAGTTGGAATGAGCAGTTCTTC
>TRBJ2-3|TRBV5-1|NA|NA
CASSLGTRDTQYF
TGCGCCAGCAGCTTGGGGACAAGGGATACGCAGTATTTT
>TRBJ1-1|TRBV5-1|NA|few
CASSGEGQVDTEAFF
TGCGCCAGCAGCGGTGAGGGGCAAGTTGACACTGAAGCTTTCTTT
>TRBJ2-5|TRBV9|NA|NA
CASSARGGYNQETQYF
TGTGCCAGCAGCGCCCGAGGAGGGTATAACCAAGAGACCCAGTACTTC
>TRBJ2-7|TRBV19|NA|NA
CASSSGGPYEQYF
TGTGCCAGTAGCTCAGGAGGGCCCTACGAGCAGTACTTC
>TRBJ2-1|TRBV5-1|NA|NA
CASSSRNYYNEQFF
TGCGCCAGCAGCTCCCGCAACTACTACAATGAGCAGTTCTTC
>TRBJ2-5|TRBV19|NA|NA
CASSTPGSAKETQYF
TGTGCCAGTAGTACCCCAGGGTCCGCAAAGGAGACCCAGTACTTC
>TRBJ1-1|TRBV18|NA|NA
CASSPHTNTEAFF
TGTGCCAGCTCACCACACACGAACACTGAAGCTTTCTTT
>TRBJ2-2|TRBV11-3|TRBD1|NA
CASSFGTGSIGELFF
TGTGCCAGCAGCTTCGGGACAGGGAGTATCGGGGAGCTGTTTTTT
>TRBJ2-5|TRBV11-3|NA|NA
CASSLGGSGTQYF
TGTGCCAGCAGCCTCGGCGGTTCGGGGACCCAGTACTTC
>TRBJ1-1|TRBV9|NA|NA
CASSVLGGRTSNTEAFF
TGTGCCAGCAGCGTACTGGGTGGCCGTACTTCGAACACTGAAGCTTTCTTT
>TRBJ2-3|TRBV19|NA|NA
CASSIGFSSTDTQYF
TGTGCCAGTAGTATAGGTTTCAGTAGCACAGATACGCAGTATTTT
>TRBJ1-1|TRBV30|NA|few
CAWSFVANTEAFF
TGTGCCTGGAGTTTTGTGGCGAACACTGAAGCTTTCTTT
>TRBJ2-7|TRBV2|NA|NA
CASSASYEQYF
TGTGCCAGCAGTGCCTCCTACGAGCAGTACTTC
>TRBJ2-7|TRBV6-5|NA|NA
CASSYLGVTYEQYF
TGTGCCAGCAGTTACCTAGGAGTAACCTACGAGCAGTACTTC
>TRBJ2-2|TRBV5-1|NA|NA
CASSPGLERTGELFF
TGCGCCAGCAGCCCTGGACTGGAAAGAACCGGGGAGCTGTTTTTT
>TRBJ2-7|TRBV2|NA|NA
CASSGRDYEQYF
TGTGCCAGCAGTGGTCGGGATTACGAGCAGTACTTC
>TRBJ1-1|TRBV7-8|NA|NA
CASSPGRGLNTEAFF
TGTGCCAGCAGCCCCGGTAGGGGTTTGAACACTGAAGCTTTCTTT
>TRBJ1-3|TRBV9|NA|NA
CASSSGGSGNTIYF
TGTGCCAGCAGCTCCGGGGGGTCTGGAAACACCATATATTTT
>TRBJ2-7|TRBV7-9|TRBD1|NA
CASSLGFGQVGSEQYF
TGTGCCAGCAGCTTAGGGTTTGGACAGGTCGGGTCCGAGCAGTACTTC
>TRBJ2-6|TRBV5-4|TRBD2|NA
CASSSSGLAGSMLNVLTF
TGTGCCAGCAGCTCTTCCGGACTAGCGGGCAGTATGTTAAACGTCCTGACTTTC
>TRBJ1-1|TRBV10-3|NA|NA
CATRMDEVNTEAFF
TGTGCCACCCGGATGGATGAGGTGAACACTGAAGCTTTCTTT
>TRBJ2-7|TRBV5-1|TRBD1|NA
CASSSQQGDDEQYF
TGCGCCAGCAGCTCTCAACAGGGGGACGACGAGCAGTACTTC
>TRBJ1-1|TRBV2|NA|NA
CASTDGNRARTEAFF
TGTGCCAGCACCGACGGGAACAGGGCGAGGACTGAAGCTTTCTTT
>TRBJ1-1|TRBV2|NA|few
CASSDSGYSAFF
TGTGCCAGCAGTGACAGCGGTTATAGTGCTTTCTTT
>TRBJ1-5|TRBV6-6|TRBD1|once
CASHRGRGDNQPQHF
TGTGCCAGTCACAGGGGGCGCGGAGACAATCAGCCCCAGCATTTT
>TRBJ1-4|TRBV10-3|NA|once
CAISDPTGLGKLFF
TGTGCCATCAGTGACCCGACAGGCCTTGGGAAACTGTTTTTT
>TRBJ2-1|TRBV27|TRBD2|once
CASSMLAGGPPDEQFF
TGTGCCAGCAGTATGCTAGCGGGAGGACCGCCGGATGAGCAGTTCTTC
>TRBJ2-7|TRBV6-6|NA|NA
CASSYANRDPYEQYF
TGTGCCAGCAGTTACGCCAACAGGGACCCCTACGAGCAGTACTTC
>TRBJ2-3|TRBV7-9|NA|NA
CASSSGFTSTDTQYF
TGTGCCAGCAGCTCAGGGTTTACTAGCACAGATACGCAGTATTTT
>TRBJ1-1|TRBV18|TRBD1|NA
CASSPQTGPPTEAFF
TGTGCCAGCTCACCGCAGACAGGGCCCCCCACTGAAGCTTTCTTT
>TRBJ2-7|TRBV6-1|TRBD2|NA
CASSEALESGRAVEQYF
TGTGCCAGCAGTGAAGCCCTTGAGAGCGGGAGGGCCGTCGAGCAGTACTTC
>TRBJ2-5|TRBV7-8|TRBD2|NA
CASSSGLAGKETQYF
TGTGCCAGCAGCTCAGGGTTAGCGGGAAAAGAGACCCAGTACTTC
>TRBJ2-1|TRBV28|NA|NA
CASSLGSQRQFF
TGTGCCAGCAGTCTGGGGAGCCAGCGACAGTTCTTC
>TRBJ2-1|TRBV30|TRBD2|NA
CAWTAGLGSREQFF
TGTGCCTGGACCGCCGGACTAGGTTCCCGTGAGCAGTTCTTC
>TRBJ2-5|TRBV28|TRBD1|NA
CASSFHGPTGAYF
TGTGCCAGCAGTTTCCACGGGCCGACAGGGGCGTACTTC
>TRBJ2-1|TRBV27|TRBD2|NA
CASSPGTSGSVEQFF
TGTGCCAGCAGTCCCGGGACTAGCGGGAGCGTGGAGCAGTTCTTC
>TRBJ2-7|TRBV30|TRBD2|NA
CAWRASGSVYEQYF
TGTGCCTGGAGAGCTAGCGGGAGTGTCTACGAGCAGTACTTC
>TRBJ1-5|TRBV4-3|TRBD1|NA
CASSQGLWQGGDNQPQHF
TGCGCCAGCAGCCAAGGACTATGGCAGGGGGGTGACAATCAGCCCCAGCATTTT
>TRBJ2-7|TRBV7-9|TRBD2|NA
CASSPRGGGEQYF
TGTGCCAGCAGCCCTCGGGGGGGCGGCGAGCAGTACTTC
>TRBJ1-2|TRBV27|NA|NA
CASSFQATPTHPLANYGYTF
TGTGCCAGCAGTTTTCAAGCGACACCTACCCATCCGCTAGCTAACTATGGCTACACCTTC
>TRBJ2-7|TRBV5-1|NA|once
CASSLDGGVPYEQYF
TGCGCCAGCAGCTTGGATGGGGGTGTCCCCTACGAGCAGTACTTC
>TRBJ2-4|TRBV2|TRBD2|NA
CASSFSGPGTKNIQYF
TGTGCCAGCAGTTTTAGCGGGCCAGGGACCAAAAACATTCAGTACTTC
>TRBJ2-1|TRBV7-6|NA|NA
CASSLFGGTDDNEQFF
TGTGCCAGCAGCTTATTCGGCGGGACAGACGACAATGAGCAGTTCTTC
>TRBJ1-5|TRBV4-2|NA|NA
CASSPSGGNQPQHF
TGTGCCAGCAGCCCTTCAGGGGGCAATCAGCCCCAGCATTTT
>TRBJ2-2|TRBV18|TRBD1|NA
CASSRQGSPTGELFF
TGTGCCAGCTCCCGACAGGGGAGTCCCACCGGGGAGCTGTTTTTT
>TRBJ1-2|TRBV4-1|TRBD1|NA
CASSQGGTGDSGYTF
TGCGCCAGCAGCCAGGGGGGGACAGGGGATTCTGGCTACACCTTC
>TRBJ2-1|TRBV10-3|NA|NA
CAISESRRLGYEQFF
TGTGCCATCAGTGAGTCGCGGCGTCTCGGCTATGAGCAGTTCTTC
>TRBJ2-7|TRBV30|NA|once
CAWSPFGYEQYF
TGTGCCTGGAGCCCCTTCGGCTACGAGCAGTACTTC
>TRBJ2-5|TRBV6-1|NA|NA
CASSDKLVVSGGETQYF
TGTGCCAGCAGTGATAAACTAGTCGTTAGCGGAGGTGAGACCCAGTACTTC
>TRBJ1-5|TRBV11-3|NA|NA
CASSFTGGVQPQHF
TGTGCCAGCAGCTTTACAGGTGGTGTTCAGCCCCAGCATTTT
>TRBJ2-3|TRBV29-1|TRBD2|NA
CSARTSGSTDTQYF
TGCAGCGCAAGGACTAGCGGGAGTACAGATACGCAGTATTTT
>TRBJ1-5|TRBV7-2|NA|NA
CASSLRHSNQPQHF
TGTGCCAGCAGCCTTCGGCACAGCAATCAGCCCCAGCATTTT
>TRBJ2-7|TRBV7-8|NA|NA
CASSLGRLYEQYF
TGTGCCAGCAGCTTAGGGCGCCTCTACGAGCAGTACTTC
>TRBJ2-7|TRBV2|NA|NA
CASKTEAAGYEQYF
TGTGCCAGCAAAACGGAGGCGGCTGGCTACGAGCAGTACTTC
>TRBJ2-5|TRBV11-2|NA|NA
CASSSLTGEGAETQYF
TGTGCCAGCAGCTCCCTGACAGGGGAGGGTGCGGAGACCCAGTACTTC
>TRBJ2-3|TRBV5-4|NA|NA
CASSPASGRSTDTQYF
TGTGCCAGCAGCCCCGCGAGCGGGCGAAGCACAGATACGCAGTATTTT
>TRBJ2-2|TRBV4-1|NA|NA
CASSQERGPTGELFF
TGCGCCAGCAGCCAAGAGCGGGGGCCGACCGGGGAGCTGTTTTTT
>TRBJ1-2|TRBV6-5|NA|NA
CASSRGGQPDGYTF
TGTGCCAGCAGCCGAGGGGGACAACCGGATGGCTACACCTTC
>TRBJ2-1|TRBV30|TRBD2|once
CAWNPRLAGAYSEQFF
TGTGCCTGGAATCCCCGTCTAGCGGGAGCTTATTCTGAGCAGTTCTTC